The 22 T cell receptor beta chains listed next were all sequenced from one sample in a study of cytomegalovirus exposure and HLA in healthy donors. Amplification used 60 Vbeta primers and 13 Jbeta primers. The assay was immunoSEQ multiplex PCR, and TCRdb's table has in-frame clones only and misses some. Of some 51,000 clones in the sample, 55% to 85% were seen once. The sample comprised PBMCs. Receptors were obtained from a man aged 35 to 55 in good health and CMV-seropositive.

This rearrangement joins TRBV5-1 to TRBJ1-1, with a weak D call TRBD1 (5 bases). V was cut by 8 bases and J by 2 bases, with 19 bases left in between. The CDR3 runs to 15 residues. Germline CDR1 and CDR2: SGHRS and YFSETQ. CDR3 amino acids: CASTGGDNINTEAFF. CDR3 DNA: TGCGCCAGTACCGGGGGAGACAATATAAACACTGAAGCTTTCTTT. The whole variable domain, filled in from reference TRBV5-1 and TRBJ1-1, reads KAGVTQTPRYLIKTRGQQVTLSCSPISGHRSVSWYQQTPGQGLQFLFEYFSETQRNKGNFPGRFSGRQFSNSRSEMNVSTLELGDSALYLCASTGGDNINTEAFFGQGTRLTVV.

This sequence joins TRBV28 and TRBJ2-7; 12 bases map to TRBD1. The CDR3 spans 13 residues. The germline gives CDR1 MDHEN, CDR2 SYDVKM. The V gene end was trimmed by 6 bases and the J gene end by 9 bases; junction bases not matched to a gene: 6. CDR3 amino acids: CASSGTGGSAQYF. DNA of the CDR3: TGTGCCAGCAGCGGGACAGGGGGCTCTGCGCAGTACTTC.

The chain joins TRBV21-1 to TRBJ1-5. TRBV21-1 is an annotated pseudogene. This CDR3 spans 12 amino acids. CDR3 sequence: CAGSGSYQPQHF. The DNA of the CDR3 is TGTGCCGGTAGCGGGTCTTATCAGCCCCAGCATTTT.

This clone came up once. The rearrangement uses TRBV2 and TRBJ2-2; possibly TRBD1 for D (6 bases). CDR3 length: 15 amino acids. V was pared by 4 bases and J by 7 bases, with 16 bases between. Germline CDR1 reads SNHLY; CDR2 reads FYNNEI. CDR3 region: CASSGTIRGIGELFF. The CDR3 DNA reads TGTGCCAGCAGTGGCACCATCAGGGGTATCGGGGAGCTGTTTTTT. The complete variable domain, with remaining parts taken from reference TRBV2 and TRBJ2-2, reads EPEVTQTPSHQVTQMGQEVILRCVPISNHLYFYWYRQILGQKVEFLVSFYNNEISEKSEIFDDQFSVERPDGSNFTLKIRSTKLEDSAMYFCASSGTIRGIGELFFGEGSRLTVL.

In this sample, this clone turned up a few times. The gene calls are TRBV4-1 and TRBJ2-3; D is unresolved. Trimming took 0 bases from V and 2 from J, leaving 12 bases between them. Germline V gene lookup returns CDR1 MGHRA and CDR2 YSYEKL. This CDR3 contains 16 residues. The CDR3 DNA is TGCGCCAGCAGCCAAGATTTGGCGGTCTTCACAGATACGCAGTATTTT. Translating gives CASSQDLAVFTDTQYF.

This rearrangement joins TRBV29-1 to TRBJ1-1; D is undetermined. The germline gives CDR1 SQVTM, CDR2 ANQGSEA. Between the trimmed V and J ends, which lost 2 bases and 4 bases, there was a span of 11 bases. The CDR3 is made up of 13 amino acids. The DNA for the CDR3 is TGCAGCGTTGAAACCCACCGGGGCACTGAAGCTTTCTTT. Translation gives CSVETHRGTEAFF. The variable domain in full, completed from reference TRBV29-1 and TRBJ1-1, reads SAVISQKPSRDICQRGTSLTIQCQVDSQVTMMFWYRQQPGQSLTLIATANQGSEATYESGFVIDKFPISRPNLTFSTLTVSNMSPEDSSIYLCSVETHRGTEAFFGQGTRLTVV.

The chain carries TRBV2 and TRBJ2-5; TRBD1 might be the D (5 bases). Germline lookup yields CDR1 SNHLY and CDR2 FYNNEI. V was shortened by 2 bases and J by 3 bases, with 10 bases between the two germline ends. This CDR3 is 14 amino acids long. The CDR3 sequence: CASSERAGKETQYF. The CDR3 DNA sequence: TGTGCCAGCAGTGAACGGGCAGGGAAAGAGACCCAGTACTTC. Using reference TRBV2 and TRBJ2-5 for the parts outside the CDR3, the full variable domain is EPEVTQTPSHQVTQMGQEVILRCVPISNHLYFYWYRQILGQKVEFLVSFYNNEISEKSEIFDDQFSVERPDGSNFTLKIRSTKLEDSAMYFCASSERAGKETQYFGPGTRLLVL.

The chain uses TRBV10-1 and TRBJ1-1; 7 bases map to TRBD1. Trimming at V came to 7 bases and at J to 5 bases, leaving 13 bases not matched to a gene. CDR3 length equals 15 residues. Germline CDR1 and CDR2: WNHNN and SYGVQD (reference sequence). The CDR3, as DNA: TGCGCCAGCACGTGCACAGGGGCGATCGGGACTGAAGCTTTCTTT. It encodes CASTCTGAIGTEAFF.

This rearrangement joins TRBV5-1 to TRBJ1-2; TRBD1 might be the D (6 bases). The CDR3 sequence is 14 residues long. Germline loops: CDR1 SGHRS, CDR2 YFSETQ. V was pared by 4 bases and J by 1 base, with 11 bases between. CDR3 DNA: TGCGCCAGCAGCCCGCGGACAGATAACTATGGCTACACCTTC. It is translated as CASSPRTDNYGYTF.

The chain carries TRBV7-2 and TRBJ2-3; D not resolved. V lost 2 bases and J lost 3, with 6 bases in between. Germline V gene lookup returns CDR1 SGHTA and CDR2 FQGNSA. The CDR3 totals 13 residues. In nucleotides, the CDR3 is TGTGCCAGCAGCTTATTCAATACAGATACGCAGTATTTT. This sequence encodes CASSLFNTDTQYF.

This clone was counted only a few times. The chain couples TRBV19 to TRBJ1-2; 10 nucleotides line up with TRBD1. From germline, CDR1 is LNHDA and CDR2 SQIVND (reference sequence). The CDR3 runs to 17 residues. V lost 6 bases, J lost 3 bases, and 13 bases stayed unmatched. The CDR3 DNA is TGTGCCAGTAGCCTGCCAGGTGGGACAGGGGATGACTATGGCTACACCTTC. As protein: CASSLPGGTGDDYGYTF. The full variable domain, rest sourced from reference TRBV19 and TRBJ1-2, is DGGITQSPKYLFRKEGQNVTLSCEQNLNHDAMYWYRQDPGQGLRLIYYSQIVNDFQKGDIAEGYSVSREKKESFPLTVTSAQKNPTAFYLCASSLPGGTGDDYGYTFGSGTRLTVV.

V is TRBV5-6 and J is TRBJ2-7; TRBD2 might be the D (6 bases). The CDR3 consists of 15 residues. Germline values: CDR1 SGHDT, CDR2 YYEEEE. V was cut by 4 bases and J by 4 bases, with 18 bases left in between. The CDR3 sequence is CASSPAWAGRYEQYF. The CDR3 nucleotides are TGTGCCAGCAGCCCGGCATGGGCGGGGCGGTACGAGCAGTACTTC. The full variable domain, with the rest looked up from reference TRBV5-6 and TRBJ2-7, is DAGVTQSPTHLIKTRGQQVTLRCSPKSGHDTVSWYQQALGQGPQFIFQYYEEEERQRGNFPDRFSGHQFPNYSSELNVNALLLGDSALYLCASSPAWAGRYEQYFGPGTRLTVT.

This chain links TRBV7-7 with TRBJ2-7; 13 nucleotides align to TRBD2. V lost 6 bases, J lost 5 bases, and 4 bases stayed unmatched. The CDR3 spans 14 residues. Germline values: CDR1 SSHAT, CDR2 FNYEAQ (reference sequence). The CDR3 DNA reads TGTGCCAGCAGTGTAGGACTAGCGGGGGACGAGCAGTACTTC. Translated: CASSVGLAGDEQYF.

The V gene is TRBV5-8, the J gene TRBJ1-5; TRBD1 might be the D (6 bases). The CDR3 loop spans 13 amino acids. Looked up from germline, CDR1 is SGHTS and CDR2 is YDEGEE. Trimming removed 4 bases at V and 4 bases at J, with 9 bases between. This chain's CDR3 is CASSRGINQPQHF. CDR3 nucleotide sequence: TGTGCCAGCAGCAGGGGGATTAATCAGCCCCAGCATTTT.

This clone was detected once. The chain is built from TRBV6-5 and TRBJ1-2; 9 bases align to TRBD1. After removal of 6 bases from V and 4 bases from J, the junction contained 3 bases not matched to a gene. Germline-derived CDR1 and CDR2 are MNHEY and SVGAGI. The CDR3 contains 13 residues. The chain's CDR3 is CASSRTGAYGYTF. The CDR3 DNA sequence: TGTGCCAGCAGCCGGACAGGGGCCTATGGCTACACCTTC.

The chain is built from TRBV7-9 and TRBJ1-1; 7 nucleotides line up with TRBD1. The ends lost 5 bases at V and 0 bases at J; junction bases unmatched: 6. Germline values: CDR1 SEHNR, CDR2 FQNEAQ (reference sequence). This CDR3 region has 15 residues. CDR3 protein: CASSVSGGLNTEAFF. The CDR3 bases are TGTGCCAGCAGCGTTTCAGGGGGATTGAACACTGAAGCTTTCTTT.

CDR3 DNA: TGTGCCTGGAGTAGGACAGCGAATTTTGAGGATGGCTACACCTTC. Residues: CAWSRTANFEDGYTF. V gene TRBV30 combines with J gene TRBJ1-2; D may be TRBD1 (6 bases). Germline CDR1 reads GTSNPN; CDR2 reads SVGIG (reference sequence). The CDR3 consists of 15 residues. Trimming left V 2 bases short and J 6 bases short, with 19 bases between.

The chain is built from TRBV6-5 and TRBJ2-5; TRBD1 agrees at 9 bases. The CDR3 spans 15 residues. Germline lookup yields CDR1 MNHEY and CDR2 SVGAGI. V dropped 5 bases and J dropped 5; count of bases not matched to a gene: 9. The CDR3 bases are TGTGCCAGCAGTCCGGGGACAGGGATCAGGGAGACCCAGTACTTC. Protein sequence: CASSPGTGIRETQYF.

The chain uses TRBV5-1 and TRBJ2-3; TRBD2 might be the D (5 bases). The V and J ends lost 1 base and 4 bases respectively, with 19 bases between them. Germline CDR1 and CDR2: SGHRS and YFSETQ. The CDR3 has 17 amino acids. CDR3 nucleotides: TGCGCCAGCAGCTTGTACGGTCGGTCTAGCACCCCAGATACGCAGTATTTT. Translated, it gives CASSLYGRSSTPDTQYF.

CDR3 region: CASSLRTGVHEQYF. The DNA of the CDR3 is TGTGCCAGCAGCTTGAGGACAGGGGTCCACGAGCAGTACTTC. The chain carries TRBV5-5 and TRBJ2-7; 9 positions agree with TRBD1. V shed 1 base and J 5 bases; nucleotides not matched to a gene: 4. The CDR3 extends over 14 amino acids. CDR1 is SGHKS, CDR2 YYEKEE, per germline (reference sequence).

The J gene is TRBJ1-1, the V gene TRBV15, with D hard to call. The germline gives CDR1 LNHNV, CDR2 YYDKDF (reference sequence). Trimming took 0 bases from V and 5 from J, leaving 10 bases between them. The CDR3 loop spans 14 amino acids. The CDR3 DNA reads as TGTGCCACCAGCAGAGAGGAACGAGGGACTGAAGCTTTCTTT. This encodes CATSREERGTEAFF.

As concerns this clone: One end of the junction does not line up with germline, which may come from a read error. The chain links TRBV30 to TRBJ1-2, with TRBD1 matching 7 bases. There are 12 residues in the CDR3. CDR1 GTSNPN and CDR2 SVGIG come from the germline V gene (reference sequence). The CDR3 sequence: CAWRVDRLWVAF. DNA of the CDR3: TGTGCCTGGAGGGTGGACAGGCTATGGGTTGCCTTC.